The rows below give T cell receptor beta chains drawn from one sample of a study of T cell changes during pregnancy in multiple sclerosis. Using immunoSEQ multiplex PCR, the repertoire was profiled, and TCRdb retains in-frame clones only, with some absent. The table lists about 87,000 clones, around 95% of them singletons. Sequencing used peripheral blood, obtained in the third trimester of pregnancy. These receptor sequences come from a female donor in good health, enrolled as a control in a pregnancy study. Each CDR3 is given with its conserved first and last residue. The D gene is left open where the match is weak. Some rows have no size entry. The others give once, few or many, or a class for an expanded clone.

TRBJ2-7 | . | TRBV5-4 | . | TGTGCCAGCAGCTTGGGGCTCGCCCACGAGCAGTACTTC | CASSLGLAHEQYF
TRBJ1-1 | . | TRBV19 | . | TGTGCCAGTAAACAGGGGAACACTGAAGCTTTCTTT | CASKQGNTEAFF
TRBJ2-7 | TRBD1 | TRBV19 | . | TGTGCCAGTAGTTTCCGCGGGACAGGGGAAGGGCACGAGCAGTACTTC | CASSFRGTGEGHEQYF
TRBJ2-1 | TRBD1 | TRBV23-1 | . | TGCGCCAGCAGGGACAGGGAATACAATGAGCAGTTCTTC | CASRDREYNEQFF
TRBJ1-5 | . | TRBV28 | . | TGTGCCAGCAGTTCTTGGCAGAGCAATCAGCCCCAGCATTTT | CASSSWQSNQPQHF
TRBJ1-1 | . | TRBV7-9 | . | TGTGCCAGCAGCTTAGTTAGTCTGTCTGAGGAAGCTTTCTTT | CASSLVSLSEEAFF
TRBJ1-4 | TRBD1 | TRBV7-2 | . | TGTGCCAGCAGTCGGACAGGGGACAATGAAAAACTGTTTTTT | CASSRTGDNEKLFF
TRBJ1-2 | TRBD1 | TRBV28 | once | TGTGCCAGCAGTCCCTCGGGACAGGGCAACTATGGCTACACCTTC | CASSPSGQGNYGYTF
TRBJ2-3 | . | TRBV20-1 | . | TGCAGTGCTAGAGTAAGCGATACGCAGTATTTT | CSARVSDTQYF
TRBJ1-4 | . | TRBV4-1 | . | TGCGCCAGCCTCGCTTCAACCCAACCGGATGAAAAACTGTTTTTT | CASLASTQPDEKLFF
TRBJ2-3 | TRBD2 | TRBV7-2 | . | TGTGCCAGCAGCACCGGGACTAGCGGGAGAGATACGCAGTATTTT | CASSTGTSGRDTQYF